The clone carrying this T cell receptor beta chain was found a few times. Its target is unknown. Per germline, CDR1 SGHRS and CDR2 YFSETQ. The V gene end was trimmed by 5 bases and the J gene end by 3 bases; junction bases not matched to a gene: 5. The CDR3 is 15 residues long. A sample-barcoded 5' primer and a J-beta primer mix were used in a second PCR of about 7 to 12 cycles. Each TCR beta cDNA got a 12-nucleotide random molecular identifier. A single record per CDR3 protein comes from TCRdb applying MiXCR to the 5' RACE reads. Counted here are roughly 800,000 distinct CDR3 sequences, 58% occurring once; the ten biggest clones make up approximately 20%. The data originate from a study of blood T cells in healthy people across ages. Study observations and caveats: Both higher diversity and more naive CD4+ cells marked long-lived donors when set against aged donors. Across samples, TCR beta diversity tracked strongly with naive T cell percentage.

The sample comprised blood. The source is a man aged 30 to 39 in good health. The V call is TRBV5-1, the J call TRBJ2-3; 11 bases are shared with TRBD2. The CDR3: CASRSGLAETDTQYF. CDR3 coding DNA: TGCGCCAGCAGGTCGGGACTAGCGGAGACAGATACGCAGTATTTT.